Detailed here is one T cell receptor (beta chain). The data were taken from a study of T cell changes during pregnancy in multiple sclerosis. Sequencing used immunoSEQ multiplex PCR; TCRdb keeps in-frame clones, though not all of them. The sample lists tens of thousands of clones; around 92% were seen once. The receptor was derived from a female donor in good health, enrolled as a control in a pregnancy study. The sequencing here drew on peripheral blood, taken in the third trimester of pregnancy.

CDR3 region: CASSTGGLNTEAFF. The CDR3 DNA reads as TGTGCCAGCTCGACAGGGGGCTTGAACACTGAAGCTTTCTTT. The chain couples TRBV19 to TRBJ1-1, with TRBD1 matching 10 bases. The CDR3 is 14 amino acids. Germline assignment: CDR1 LNHDA and CDR2 SQIVND (reference sequence). The V gene end was trimmed by 9 bases and the J gene end by 0 bases; junction bases not matched to a gene: 4.